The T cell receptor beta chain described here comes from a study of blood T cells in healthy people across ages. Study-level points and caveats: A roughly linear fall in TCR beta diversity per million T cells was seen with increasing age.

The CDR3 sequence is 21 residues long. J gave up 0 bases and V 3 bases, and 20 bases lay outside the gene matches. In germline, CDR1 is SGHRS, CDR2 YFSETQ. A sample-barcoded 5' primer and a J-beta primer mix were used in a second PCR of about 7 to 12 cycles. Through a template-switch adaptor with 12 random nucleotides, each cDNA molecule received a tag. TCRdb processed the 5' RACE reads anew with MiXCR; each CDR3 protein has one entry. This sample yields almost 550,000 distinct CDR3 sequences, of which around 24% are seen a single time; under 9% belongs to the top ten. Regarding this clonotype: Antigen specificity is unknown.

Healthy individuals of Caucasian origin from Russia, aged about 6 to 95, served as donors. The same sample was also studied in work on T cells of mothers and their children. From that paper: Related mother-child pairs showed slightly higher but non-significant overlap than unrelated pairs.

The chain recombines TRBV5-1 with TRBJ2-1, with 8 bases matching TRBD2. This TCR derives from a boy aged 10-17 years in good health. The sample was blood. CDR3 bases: TGCGCCAGCAGCTCCCCGAGAAAACTGGCGGGGGGCGTAAGCTCCTACAATGAGCAGTTCTTC. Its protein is CASSSPRKLAGGVSSYNEQFF.